Detailed here is one T cell receptor (beta chain). This specimen comes from a study of T cells in localized non-small cell lung cancer. V dropped 5 bases and J dropped 3; count of bases not matched to a gene: 7. CDR1 is MNHEY and CDR2 is SVGAGI in the germline V gene. The CDR3 contains 15 residues. Here immunoSEQ multiplex PCR was the method, and the copy in TCRdb shows in-frame clones only, minus some. The sample has fewer than 40,000 clones; 93% are singletons. The chain joins TRBV6-5 to TRBJ2-7; 10 positions agree with TRBD1. The TCR comes from a female donor older than 55 with stage I lung adenocarcinoma. Material: peripheral blood, obtained before any cancer treatment. Here the CDR3 reads CASSTSGTGVYEQYF. The CDR3 bases are TGTGCCAGCAGTACCTCCGGGACAGGGGTCTACGAGCAGTACTTC.